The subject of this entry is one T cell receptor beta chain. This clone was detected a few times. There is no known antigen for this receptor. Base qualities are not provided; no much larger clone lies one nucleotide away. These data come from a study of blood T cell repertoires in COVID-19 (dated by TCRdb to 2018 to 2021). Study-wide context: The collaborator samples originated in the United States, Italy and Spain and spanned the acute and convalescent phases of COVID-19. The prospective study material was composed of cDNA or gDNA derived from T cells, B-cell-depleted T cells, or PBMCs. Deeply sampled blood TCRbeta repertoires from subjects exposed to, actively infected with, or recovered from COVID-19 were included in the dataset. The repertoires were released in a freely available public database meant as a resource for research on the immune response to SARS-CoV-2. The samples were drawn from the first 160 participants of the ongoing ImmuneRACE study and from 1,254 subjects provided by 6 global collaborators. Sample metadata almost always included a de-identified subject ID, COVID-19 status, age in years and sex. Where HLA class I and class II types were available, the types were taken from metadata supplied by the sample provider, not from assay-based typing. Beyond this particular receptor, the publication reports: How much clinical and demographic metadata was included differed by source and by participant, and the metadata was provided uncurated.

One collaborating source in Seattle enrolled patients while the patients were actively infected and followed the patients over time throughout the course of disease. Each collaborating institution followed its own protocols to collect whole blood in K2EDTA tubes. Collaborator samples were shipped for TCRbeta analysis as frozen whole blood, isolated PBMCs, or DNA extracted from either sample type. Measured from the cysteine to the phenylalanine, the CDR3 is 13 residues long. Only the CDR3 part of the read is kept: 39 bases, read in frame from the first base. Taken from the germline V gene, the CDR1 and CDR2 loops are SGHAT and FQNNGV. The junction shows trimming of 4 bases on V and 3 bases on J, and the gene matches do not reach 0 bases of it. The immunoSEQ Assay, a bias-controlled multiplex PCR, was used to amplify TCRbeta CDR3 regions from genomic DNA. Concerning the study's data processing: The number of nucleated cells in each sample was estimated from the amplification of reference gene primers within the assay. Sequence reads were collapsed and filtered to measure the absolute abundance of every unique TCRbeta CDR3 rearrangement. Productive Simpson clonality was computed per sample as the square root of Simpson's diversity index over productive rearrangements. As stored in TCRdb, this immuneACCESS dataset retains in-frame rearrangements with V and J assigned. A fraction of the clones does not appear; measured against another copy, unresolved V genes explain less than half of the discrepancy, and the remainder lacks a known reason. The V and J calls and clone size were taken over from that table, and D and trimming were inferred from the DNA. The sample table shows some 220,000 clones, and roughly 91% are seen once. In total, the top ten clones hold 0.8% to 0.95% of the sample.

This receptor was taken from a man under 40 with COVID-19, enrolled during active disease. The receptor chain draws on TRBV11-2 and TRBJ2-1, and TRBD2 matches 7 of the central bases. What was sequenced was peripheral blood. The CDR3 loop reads CASSSGGYNEQFF. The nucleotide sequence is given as TGTGCCAGCAGCTCGGGGGGCTACAATGAGCAGTTCTTC.